The 24 T cell receptor beta chains reported below all come from one sample, sequenced in a study of cytomegalovirus exposure and HLA in healthy donors. The PCR was carried out with 60 Vbeta primers and 13 Jbeta primers. TCRdb's table, derived via immunoSEQ multiplex PCR, lists solely in-frame clones and lacks some. Listed are some 110,000 clones; roughly 3.6% falls within the top ten. The sample was PBMCs. The receptors derive from a young man in good health and CMV-seronegative.

The chain carries TRBV14 and TRBJ2-1; TRBD2 matches at 8 bases. The germline CDR1 and CDR2 sequences are SGHDN and FVKESK. The CDR3 has 14 amino acids. The V and J ends lost 4 bases and 6 bases, in that order; junction bases with no gene match: 5. CDR3 in DNA: TGTGCCAGCAGCCGAGGGACTAGGTTCAATGAGCAGTTCTTC. Its protein product is CASSRGTRFNEQFF.

The rearrangement uses TRBV7-6 and TRBJ2-3, with D maybe TRBD1 (7 bases). Germline CDR1 SGHVS, CDR2 FNYEAQ. The ends were cut back, 9 bases at V and 0 bases at J, with 22 bases in the middle. The CDR3 contains 17 residues. The CDR3 DNA is TGTGCCAGTAGAAAAAGGGCGACAGGGACTAGCACAGATACGCAGTATTTT. It specifies CASRKRATGTSTDTQYF.

The chain employs TRBV6-1 and TRBJ1-4; D perhaps matches TRBD1 (5 bases). This CDR3 is built from 14 residues. The V end lost 7 bases, the J end lost 7 bases, and 16 bases lay between the germline ends. From germline, CDR1 is MNHNS and CDR2 SASEGT. CDR3 in DNA: TGTGCCAGCACTACAGGCGGGGCGGCTGAAAAACTGTTTTTT. Translating it yields CASTTGGAAEKLFF.

This chain uses TRBV28 with TRBJ1-2; TRBD1 agrees at 9 bases. The CDR3 has 15 amino acids. Trimming at V came to 6 bases and at J to 1 base, leaving 6 bases not matched to a gene. CDR1 and CDR2 from the germline V gene are MDHEN and SYDVKM. CDR3 nucleotides: TGTGCCAGCAGGCAAGGGGACAGGGATAACTATGGCTACACCTTC. Encoded protein: CASRQGDRDNYGYTF.

This chain uses TRBV5-1 with TRBJ1-3; 7 bases are a match to TRBD1. Per germline, CDR1 SGHRS and CDR2 YFSETQ. The CDR3 has 14 amino acids. After removal of 2 bases from V and 7 bases from J, the junction contained 6 bases not matched to a gene. This chain's CDR3 is CASSLGTVSNTIYF. As DNA, the CDR3 is TGCGCCAGCAGCTTAGGGACAGTATCTAACACCATATATTTT. Combining the CDR3 with reference TRBV5-1 and TRBJ1-3 gives the whole variable domain KAGVTQTPRYLIKTRGQQVTLSCSPISGHRSVSWYQQTPGQGLQFLFEYFSETQRNKGNFPGRFSGRQFSNSRSEMNVSTLELGDSALYLCASSLGTVSNTIYFGEGSWLTVV.

This chain uses TRBV5-6 with TRBJ1-3, with 10 bases that match TRBD1. After removal of 3 bases from V and 3 bases from J, the junction contained 6 bases not matched to a gene. The germline CDR1 and CDR2 sequences are SGHDT and YYEEEE. The CDR3 is 16 amino acids. CDR3 DNA: TGTGCCAGCAGCTCGAAGGACAGGGGGTTTGGAAACACCATATATTTT. It codes for CASSSKDRGFGNTIYF. The full variable domain, completed using reference TRBV5-6 and TRBJ1-3, is DAGVTQSPTHLIKTRGQQVTLRCSPKSGHDTVSWYQQALGQGPQFIFQYYEEEERQRGNFPDRFSGHQFPNYSSELNVNALLLGDSALYLCASSSKDRGFGNTIYFGEGSWLTVV.

The CDR3 loop is CASSQTSGAGSQTQYF. The CDR3 DNA follows: TGTGCCAGCAGCCAAACTAGCGGGGCGGGGAGTCAGACCCAGTACTTC. The gene calls are TRBV4-2 and TRBJ2-5; TRBD2 matches 10 bases. V trimming: 2 bases; J trimming: 6 bases; junction bases outside the gene matches: 9. The germline CDR1 and CDR2 sequences are LGHNA and YNFKEQ. The CDR3 is made up of 16 amino acids.

V is TRBV19 and J is TRBJ2-7; 10 nucleotides agree with TRBD1. The ends lost 6 bases at V and 0 bases at J; junction bases unmatched: 2. The CDR3 spans 14 residues. Germline CDR1 reads LNHDA; CDR2 reads SQIVND (reference sequence). The CDR3 loop is CASSDRGLSYEQYF. The CDR3 DNA is TGTGCCAGTAGCGACAGGGGGCTCTCCTACGAGCAGTACTTC.

The genes are TRBV7-2 and TRBJ1-5; TRBD1 matches at 7 bases. The CDR3 spans 15 residues. Germline trimming cut 6 bases from V and 0 bases from J; bases unmatched to any gene: 5. The germline CDR1 and CDR2 sequences are SGHTA and FQGNSA. CDR3 amino acids: CASRGTVDSNQPQHF. CDR3 DNA: TGTGCCAGCAGGGGGACAGTTGATAGCAATCAGCCCCAGCATTTT.

V gene TRBV6-6 combines with J gene TRBJ1-5; D is unresolved. V lost 4 bases, J lost 4 bases, and 11 bases lay in between. This CDR3 has 14 amino acids. Germline CDR1 is MNHNY and CDR2 is SVGAGI (reference sequence). DNA of the CDR3: TGTGCCAGCAGTTTCCAACTTACGAATCAGCCCCAGCATTTT. As protein: CASSFQLTNQPQHF.

The J gene is TRBJ2-5, the V gene TRBV9, with no clear D. This CDR3 comprises 15 residues. Deletions cut 4 bases from V and 4 bases from J, with 17 bases between. Per germline, CDR1 SGDLS and CDR2 YYNGEE. The CDR3 loop reads CASSLSRPGRETQYF. CDR3 sequence (DNA): TGTGCCAGCAGCTTATCCCGTCCCGGTAGAGAGACCCAGTACTTC. Combining the CDR3 with reference TRBV9 and TRBJ2-5 gives the whole variable domain DSGVTQTPKHLITATGQRVTLRCSPRSGDLSVYWYQQSLDQGLQFLIQYYNGEERAKGNILERFSAQQFPDLHSELNLSSLELGDSALYFCASSLSRPGRETQYFGPGTRLLVL.

The chain uses TRBV7-3 and TRBJ2-1, with 8 bases lining up with TRBD2. The germline V gene has CDR1 SGHTA and CDR2 FQGTGA. CDR3 size: 14 residues. Germline trimming cut 3 bases from V and 8 bases from J; bases unmatched to any gene: 6. This chain's CDR3 is CASSLGSGGHEQFF. As DNA, the CDR3 is TGTGCCAGCAGCTTGGGGAGCGGGGGCCATGAGCAGTTCTTC. Full variable domain (remainder filled in from reference TRBV7-3 and TRBJ2-1): GAGVSQTPSNKVTEKGKYVELRCDPISGHTALYWYRQSLGQGPEFLIYFQGTGAADDSGLPNDRFFAVRPEGSVSTLKIQRTERGDSAVYLCASSLGSGGHEQFFGPGTRLTVL.

The chain uses TRBV10-3 and TRBJ2-3; 9 bases are shared with TRBD2. With 4 bases clipped from V and 6 bases from J, the junction kept 8 bases outside the gene matches. Germline-derived CDR1 and CDR2 are ENHRY and SYGVKD. This CDR3 has 15 residues. The CDR3 bases are TGTGCCATCAGTGGGCGGGGACTAGCTCGTGATACGCAGTATTTT. The encoded protein is CAISGRGLARDTQYF.

The J gene is TRBJ1-2, the V gene TRBV10-3; 12 bases match TRBD1. Germline CDR1 and CDR2: ENHRY and SYGVKD. V lost 0 bases to trimming and J lost 8 bases; unmatched junction nucleotides: 13. This CDR3 contains 18 residues. CDR3 protein: CAISESLWGQGATWGYTF. The CDR3 nucleotides are TGTGCCATCAGTGAGTCCTTATGGGGACAGGGGGCGACTTGGGGCTACACCTTC.

The chain links TRBV5-1 to TRBJ2-3; D gene unclear. The CDR3 totals 17 residues. Trimming removed 4 bases at V and 2 bases at J, with 20 bases between. In germline, CDR1 is SGHRS, CDR2 YFSETQ. This CDR3 is CASSAQMSTAATDTQYF. DNA of the CDR3: TGCGCCAGCAGCGCCCAAATGAGTACAGCAGCCACAGATACGCAGTATTTT.

J is TRBJ2-5 and V is TRBV2, with D perhaps matching TRBD1 (6 bases). CDR3 length: 13 amino acids. Trimming shortened V by 4 bases and J by 4 bases, and 10 bases separated the two germline ends. In germline, CDR1 is SNHLY, CDR2 FYNNEI. CDR3 DNA sequence: TGTGCCAGCAGTGGGACAGCAGGAGAGACCCAGTACTTC. Translation: CASSGTAGETQYF.

This chain joins TRBV7-9 and TRBJ1-5; D remains unclear. With 6 bases removed from V and 2 bases from J, the gap between germline ends came to 14 bases. The CDR3 has 15 amino acids. The germline CDR1 and CDR2 sequences are SEHNR and FQNEAQ (reference sequence). The CDR3 region is CASSPDITGNQPQHF. CDR3 bases: TGTGCCAGCAGTCCCGACATAACTGGCAATCAGCCCCAGCATTTT. The entire variable domain, with the rest obtained from reference TRBV7-9 and TRBJ1-5, is as follows: DTGVSQNPRHKITKRGQNVTFRCDPISEHNRLYWYRQTLGQGPEFLTYFQNEAQLEKSRLLSDRFSAERPKGSFSTLEIQRTEQGDSAMYLCASSPDITGNQPQHFGDGTRLSIL.

The V gene is TRBV27, the J gene TRBJ2-7, with TRBD1 matching 7 bases. The germline gives CDR1 MNHEY, CDR2 SMNVEV (reference sequence). The CDR3 has 15 residues. The trim removed 0 bases at V and 3 bases at J, leaving 5 bases unmatched. CDR3 region: CASSLSVQGLYEQYF. The DNA of the CDR3 is TGTGCCAGCAGTTTATCTGTACAGGGGCTCTACGAGCAGTACTTC.

The rearrangement links TRBV30 to TRBJ2-2; 11 bases are shared with TRBD2. Trimming removed 3 bases from V and 0 bases from J; junction bases left unmatched: 3. Germline values: CDR1 GTSNPN, CDR2 SVGIG (reference sequence). The CDR3 contains 16 residues. CDR3 nucleotides: TGTGCCTGGAGAATTAGCGGGGGGGCGAACACCGGGGAGCTGTTTTTT. Amino acids: CAWRISGGANTGELFF. Filled out from reference TRBV30 and TRBJ2-2, the complete variable domain reads SQTIHQWPATLVQPVGSPLSLECTVEGTSNPNLYWYRQAAGRGLQLLFYSVGIGQISSEVPQNLSASRPQDRQFILSSKKLLLSDSGFYLCAWRISGGANTGELFFGEGSRLTVL.

The rearrangement uses TRBV30 and TRBJ2-7; D might be TRBD2 (5 bases). Germline values: CDR1 GTSNPN, CDR2 SVGIG (reference sequence). Trimming shortened V by 5 bases and J by 7 bases, and 12 bases separated the two germline ends. The CDR3 sequence is 11 residues long. The CDR3 reads CAWSVAWEQYF. In DNA form, the CDR3 reads TGTGCCTGGTCGGTAGCGTGGGAGCAGTACTTC.

The chain couples TRBV7-2 to TRBJ1-5; 9 bases are shared with TRBD1. V lost 4 bases and J lost 6; bases outside the gene matches: 1. The CDR3 length is 13 residues. Germline loops: CDR1 SGHTA, CDR2 FQGNSA. CDR3 residues: CASSYRGPQPQHF. The CDR3 region has the DNA TGTGCCAGCAGCTACAGGGGGCCTCAGCCCCAGCATTTT.

The chain is built from TRBV5-1 and TRBJ2-5, with TRBD2 matching over 10 bases. The V gene end was trimmed by 0 bases and the J gene end by 2 bases; junction bases not matched to a gene: 4. Germline values: CDR1 SGHRS, CDR2 YFSETQ. This CDR3 region has 16 residues. The CDR3 reads CASSLAVSGGQETQYF. In nucleotides, the CDR3 is TGCGCCAGCAGCTTGGCAGTTAGCGGGGGGCAAGAGACCCAGTACTTC.

V is TRBV9 and J is TRBJ2-7, with a possible D match to TRBD1 (5 bases). CDR3 size: 15 residues. Germline-derived CDR1 and CDR2 are SGDLS and YYNGEE. Trimming took off 0 bases at V and 1 base at J, with 11 bases between the two ends. CDR3 protein: CASSVVGAASYEQYF. In DNA form, the CDR3 reads TGTGCCAGCAGCGTAGTAGGGGCCGCTTCCTACGAGCAGTACTTC.

V usage is TRBV29-1 and J usage is TRBJ2-1, with TRBD1 matching over 7 bases. CDR1 and CDR2 from the germline V gene are SQVTM and ANQGSEA. The CDR3 sequence is 14 residues long. Germline trimming cut 0 bases from V and 8 bases from J; bases unmatched to any gene: 7. As DNA, the CDR3 is TGCAGCGTTGAAGAACCACAGGGGAAGCATGAGCAGTTCTTC. Its protein is CSVEEPQGKHEQFF.